These 23 T cell receptor beta chains came from one sample sequenced in a study of blood T cell repertoires in COVID-19. The data were produced by immunoSEQ multiplex PCR, yet TCRdb's version contains in-frame clones alone and is incomplete. The sample lists about 71,000 clones, over 80% occurring once. The specimen sequenced was peripheral blood. These receptors came from a woman older than 75 with acute or convalescent COVID-19.

V and J are TRBV11-2 and TRBJ1-4; no reliable D call. Looked up from germline, CDR1 is SGHAT and CDR2 is FQNNGV. The CDR3 runs to 14 residues. V was shortened by 2 bases and J by 1 base, with 5 bases between the two germline ends. CDR3 nucleotides: TGTGCCAGCAGCTTAAGAGGAACTAATGAAAAACTGTTTTTT. Translated, it gives CASSLRGTNEKLFF.

The chain is built from TRBV23-1 and TRBJ1-4, with TRBD1 matching over 7 bases. TRBV23-1 is identified as an open reading frame with a role that is uncertain. The CDR3 has 16 amino acids. J lost 1 base, V lost 7 bases, and 9 bases had no gene match. CDR3 coding DNA: TGCGCCAGCATCCCCGACAGGGTACGAACTAATGAAAAACTGTTTTTT. The encoded protein is CASIPDRVRTNEKLFF.

CDR3 sequence reads: CAWRQLGGLTQYF. The CDR3 coding sequence is TGTGCCTGGAGGCAACTGGGAGGGCTGACCCAGTACTTC. The V call is TRBV30, the J call TRBJ2-5, with 7 bases lining up with TRBD2. V was clipped by 3 bases and J by 7 bases; unmatched bases: 8. CDR3 length equals 13 residues. Germline CDR1 GTSNPN, CDR2 SVGIG (reference sequence).

The chain recombines TRBV19 with TRBJ1-5, with D tentatively TRBD1 (5 bases). This CDR3 spans 14 amino acids. V lost 9 bases, J lost 4 bases, and 16 bases lay in between. In germline, CDR1 is LNHDA, CDR2 SQIVND (reference sequence). CDR3 in DNA: TGTGCCAGCTGTCTTCGGGGGTGGAATCAGCCCCAGCATTTT. Amino acids: CASCLRGWNQPQHF.

Only a few counts were recorded for this clone. The chain employs TRBV4-3 and TRBJ2-1, with 9 nucleotides matching TRBD1. Trimming at V came to 4 bases and at J to 3 bases, leaving 4 bases not matched to a gene. The CDR3 loop spans 15 amino acids. CDR1 LGHNA and CDR2 YSLEER come from the germline V gene. DNA for the CDR3: TGCGCCAGCAGCCTCGGACAGGGGATCTACAATGAGCAGTTCTTC. Translation gives CASSLGQGIYNEQFF.

The V gene is TRBV7-2, the J gene TRBJ2-1; 7 bases agree with TRBD1. The junction had 5 bases not matched to a gene; V was cut back by 6 bases and J by 6 bases. This CDR3 comprises 13 residues. Per the germline V gene, CDR1 is SGHTA and CDR2 is FQGNSA. Written as DNA, the CDR3 is TGTGCCAGCAGTTTGGGACAGTTCAATGAGCAGTTCTTC. Translated, it gives CASSLGQFNEQFF.

The chain couples TRBV7-8 to TRBJ1-1, with D tentatively TRBD1 (5 bases). Germline V CDR1 and CDR2: SGHVS, FQNEAQ. This CDR3 is built from 14 residues. Trimming shortened V by 3 bases and J by 1 base, and 9 bases separated the two germline ends. The CDR3 sequence is CASSFNQGNTEAFF. CDR3 coding DNA: TGTGCCAGCAGCTTCAACCAGGGGAACACTGAAGCTTTCTTT.

The chain has TRBV7-2 and TRBJ2-7; possible D gene TRBD2, 5 bases. V was clipped by 5 bases and J by 0 bases, with 17 bases between them. The V gene's germline CDR1 is SGHTA and CDR2 FQGNSA. There are 16 residues in the CDR3. As DNA, the CDR3 is TGTGCCAGCAGCCCCCGAAGGACTTACACCTCCTACGAGCAGTACTTC. This codes for CASSPRRTYTSYEQYF.

This chain uses TRBV12-5 with TRBJ2-3; TRBD2 agrees at 7 bases. The CDR3 is made up of 15 amino acids. The ends lost 5 bases at V and 0 bases at J; junction bases unmatched: 5. The germline CDR1 and CDR2 sequences are LGHNT and FRNRAP. Here the CDR3 DNA reads TGTGCTAGTGGTACTCTAGCGGCCAGCACAGATACGCAGTATTTT. Protein: CASGTLAASTDTQYF.

The chain employs TRBV4-2 and TRBJ2-7; D call uncertain. The germline V and J ends were trimmed by 1 base and 2 bases, with 9 bases remaining between them. The CDR3 covers 14 residues. Germline CDR1 reads LGHNA; CDR2 reads YNFKEQ. This chain's CDR3 is CASSQVPRTYEQYF. In nucleotides, the CDR3 is TGTGCCAGCAGCCAAGTGCCGCGTACCTACGAGCAGTACTTC.

This clone appeared once. The chain links TRBV14 to TRBJ2-3, with 10 bases identical to TRBD1. V lost 3 bases to trimming and J lost 3 bases; unmatched junction nucleotides: 9. The CDR3 is made up of 17 amino acids. Germline V gene data show CDR1 as SGHDN and CDR2 as FVKESK. Here the CDR3 reads CASSHGKPGQGTDTQYF. CDR3 coding DNA: TGTGCCAGCAGCCATGGCAAGCCGGGACAGGGGACAGATACGCAGTATTTT.

The chain joins TRBV4-2 to TRBJ2-3; D might be TRBD1 (6 bases). With 3 bases removed from V and 2 bases from J, the gap between germline ends came to 15 bases. Germline lookup yields CDR1 LGHNA and CDR2 YNFKEQ. The CDR3 sequence is 16 residues long. The CDR3 loop is CASSHSRDIFTDTQYF. CDR3 in DNA: TGTGCCAGCAGCCACAGCCGGGACATCTTCACAGATACGCAGTATTTT.

The chain couples TRBV28 to TRBJ2-1; D ambiguous. CDR3 size: 13 residues. V was trimmed by 6 bases and J by 5 bases, leaving 11 bases between them. Germline CDR1 MDHEN, CDR2 SYDVKM. The CDR3 region is CASSSTRNNEQFF. In nucleotides, the CDR3 is TGTGCCAGCAGCTCGACTCGTAACAATGAGCAGTTCTTC.

V usage is TRBV7-9 and J usage is TRBJ2-5, with TRBD2 identical over 12 bases. V dropped 3 bases and J dropped 5; count of bases not matched to a gene: 10. This CDR3 comprises 17 residues. Germline V gene lookup returns CDR1 SEHNR and CDR2 FQNEAQ (reference sequence). The CDR3 DNA is TGTGCCAGCAGCTTGGGTGGACTAGCGGGATCGGAGGAGACCCAGTACTTC. Residues: CASSLGGLAGSEETQYF.

The CDR3 loop is CASPVGGSNQPQHF. CDR3 sequence (DNA): TGCGCCAGTCCTGTGGGGGGTAGCAATCAGCCCCAGCATTTT. V gene TRBV10-1 combines with J gene TRBJ1-5, with D possibly matching TRBD1 (5 bases). CDR3 length: 14 amino acids. V was clipped by 9 bases and J by 0 bases, with 12 bases between them. The germline CDR1 and CDR2 sequences are WNHNN and SYGVQD (reference sequence).

On this clone: The sample has other DNA sequences that encode this CDR3 too. The chain is built from TRBV6-5 and TRBJ1-2; D ambiguous. Germline assignment: CDR1 MNHEY and CDR2 SVGAGI. Trimming shortened V by 4 bases and J by 6 bases, and 12 bases separated the two germline ends. The CDR3 consists of 13 residues. The CDR3 DNA follows: TGTGCCAGCAGTTCGACGGGAGTGGATGGCTACACCTTC. Translating gives CASSSTGVDGYTF.

This sequence joins TRBV10-1 and TRBJ1-3; tentatively, D is TRBD1 (5 bases). The CDR3 runs to 16 residues. V gave up 4 bases and J gave up 3 bases, with 16 bases separating them. In germline, CDR1 is WNHNN, CDR2 SYGVQD (reference sequence). CDR3 in amino acids: CASSGKREGSGNTIYF. As DNA, the CDR3 is TGCGCCAGCAGTGGTAAGCGGGAGGGGAGTGGAAACACCATATATTTT.

J is TRBJ2-5 and V is TRBV18; possibly TRBD1 for D (5 bases). CDR1 and CDR2 from the germline V gene are KGHSH and LQKENI. The V end was cut by 6 bases, the J end by 7 bases, with 12 bases between. The CDR3 covers 12 residues. The CDR3 region is CASSPPQGTQYF. The CDR3 DNA reads as TGTGCCAGCTCTCCCCCTCAGGGGACCCAGTACTTC.

The chain couples TRBV6-1 to TRBJ1-6; the match to TRBD1 covers 8 bases. The ends lost 3 bases at V and 4 bases at J; junction bases unmatched: 8. This CDR3 comprises 17 residues. The germline V gene encodes CDR1 MNHNS and CDR2 SASEGT. DNA for the CDR3: TGTGCCAGCAGTGACGCGGTGACAGGGGATTATAATTCACCCCTCCACTTT. Translation gives CASSDAVTGDYNSPLHF.

The CDR3, as DNA: TGCGCCAGCAGCTTGGCAGGTTCCTACGAGCAGTACTTC. Translation gives CASSLAGSYEQYF. This rearrangement joins TRBV5-1 to TRBJ2-7; D is uncertain. Germline V gene lookup returns CDR1 SGHRS and CDR2 YFSETQ. The germline V and J ends were trimmed by 0 bases and 1 base, with 5 bases remaining between them. CDR3 size: 13 residues.

The count of this clone is one. J is TRBJ2-3 and V is TRBV24-1; TRBD2 matches 9 bases. V gave up 0 bases and J gave up 3 bases; unmatched junction bases: 9. The germline gives CDR1 KGHDR, CDR2 SFDVKD. There are 18 residues in the CDR3. The CDR3 DNA is TGTGCCACCAGTGATTTGCGGAGTAGAGCGGGAGGTACAGATACGCAGTATTTT. Its translation: CATSDLRSRAGGTDTQYF.

In nucleotides, the CDR3 is TGTGCCAGTAAGGAGGACTATGGCTACACCTTC. Its protein is CASKEDYGYTF. V and J are TRBV19 and TRBJ1-2; D unclear. The CDR3 loop spans 11 amino acids. Germline lookup yields CDR1 LNHDA and CDR2 SQIVND (reference sequence). Trimming took off 7 bases at V and 3 bases at J, with 6 bases between the two ends.

The rearrangement joins TRBV2 to TRBJ1-6; TRBD1 is a possible D gene (6 bases). Germline V lookup: CDR1 SNHLY, CDR2 FYNNEI. Between the trimmed V and J ends, which lost 3 bases and 9 bases, there was a span of 15 bases. The CDR3 spans 15 residues. The CDR3 DNA is TGTGCCAGCAGTGATAAGAGGATGGGGGCTTCACCCCTCCACTTT. Protein product: CASSDKRMGASPLHF. The variable domain in full, completed from reference TRBV2 and TRBJ1-6, reads EPEVTQTPSHQVTQMGQEVILRCVPISNHLYFYWYRQILGQKVEFLVSFYNNEISEKSEIFDDQFSVERPDGSNFTLKIRSTKLEDSAMYFCASSDKRMGASPLHFGNGTRLTVT.